The clone carrying this TCR beta chain was seen many times. The sample belongs to a study of identical twins. Between the trimmed V and J ends, which lost 4 bases and 9 bases, there was a span of 21 bases. The CDR3 runs 15 residues. CDR1 is LGHDT, CDR2 YNNKEL, per germline (reference sequence). TCRdb passed the 5' RACE reads through MiXCR, listing each CDR3 protein once. The table includes hundreds of thousands of distinct CDR3 sequences, approximately 8.3% detected once. These sequences were also reported in another study, on yellow fever vaccine responses in identical twins.

Sequencing used memory (CD45RO+) T cells sorted from blood. The TCR originated in a woman aged 18 to 35 in good health. The chain carries TRBV3-1 and TRBJ1-2, with D uncertain. In DNA, the CDR3 is TGTGCCAGCAGCCCTACCGGACGGGGAGGCGTTAGCTACACCTTC. Translated, it gives CASSPTGRGGVSYTF.